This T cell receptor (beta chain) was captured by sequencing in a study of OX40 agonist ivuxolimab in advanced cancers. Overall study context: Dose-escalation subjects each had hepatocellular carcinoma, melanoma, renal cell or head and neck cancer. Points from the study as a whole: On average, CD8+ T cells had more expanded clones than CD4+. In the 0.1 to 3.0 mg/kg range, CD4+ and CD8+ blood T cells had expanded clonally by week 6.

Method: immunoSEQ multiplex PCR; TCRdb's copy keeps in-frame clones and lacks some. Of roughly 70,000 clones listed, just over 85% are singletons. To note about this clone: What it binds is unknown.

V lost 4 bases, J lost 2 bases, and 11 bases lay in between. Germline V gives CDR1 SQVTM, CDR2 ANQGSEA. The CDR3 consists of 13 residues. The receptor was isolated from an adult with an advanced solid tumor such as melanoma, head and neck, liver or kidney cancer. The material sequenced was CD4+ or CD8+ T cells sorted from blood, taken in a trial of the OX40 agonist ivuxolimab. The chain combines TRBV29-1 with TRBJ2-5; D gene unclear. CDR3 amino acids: CSVVGRMQETQYF. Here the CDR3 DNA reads TGCAGCGTTGTCGGCAGGATGCAAGAGACCCAGTACTTC.